Below, one TCR beta chain is given with its context. What it binds is not known. TCRdb's table, derived via immunoSEQ multiplex PCR, lists solely in-frame clones and lacks some. In the table there are about 98,000 clones, 85% to 95% of which are singletons. CDR3 length: 14 amino acids. V gave up 5 bases and J gave up 4 bases, with 14 bases separating them. Germline values: CDR1 WSHSY, CDR2 SAAADI. This sample is drawn from a study of OX40 agonist ivuxolimab in advanced cancers. Study-level points and caveats: CD4+ T cells averaged fewer expanded clones than CD8+ T cells. Clonal expansion by week 6 occurred in CD4+ and CD8+ blood T cells (at 0.1 to 3.0 mg/kg). It was not determined which antigens were specifically recognized by the peripheral T cells that had undergone clonal expansion.

Autoimmune disease history or systemic immunosuppression led to patients being barred. The material was CD4+ or CD8+ T cells sorted from blood, obtained in a trial of the OX40 agonist ivuxolimab. The rearrangement uses TRBV10-2 and TRBJ1-1, with D possibly matching TRBD1 (6 bases). This sequence was found in an adult with an advanced solid tumor such as melanoma, head and neck, liver or kidney cancer. DNA for the CDR3: TGCGCCAGCAGTAGAACGGGGGGCGGCACTGAAGCTTTCTTT. Its translation: CASSRTGGGTEAFF.